One and the same sample provided the 21 T cell receptor beta chains below, sequenced in a study of blood T cell repertoires in COVID-19. Sequencing used immunoSEQ multiplex PCR; TCRdb keeps in-frame clones, though not all of them. The repertoire has roughly 300,000 clones, 75% to 90% of them found once; the top ten carry around 2.3%. What was sequenced was PBMCs or T cells enriched from blood (not recorded which). All receptors derive from a woman aged 45-65 years who had recovered from COVID-19.

CDR3 region: CASSTQQGTNTEAFF. The CDR3 bases are TGCGCCAGCAGCACACAACAGGGGACAAACACTGAAGCTTTCTTT. V usage is TRBV5-1 and J usage is TRBJ1-1, with TRBD1 identical over 7 bases. V was pared by 4 bases and J by 2 bases, with 8 bases of the junction left unmatched. Germline V gene sequence: CDR1 SGHRS, CDR2 YFSETQ. CDR3 length: 15 amino acids.

This sequence joins TRBV29-1 and TRBJ2-1; possible D gene TRBD1, 7 bases. Trimming took 6 bases from V and 9 from J, leaving 15 bases between them. In germline, CDR1 is SQVTM, CDR2 ANQGSEA. This CDR3 has 12 amino acids. CDR3 residues: CSVDYRGGEQFF. The DNA of the CDR3 is TGCAGCGTAGATTACAGGGGAGGTGAGCAGTTCTTC.

The CDR3 DNA sequence: TGTGCCAGTAGTGTGACTAGCGGATGGGAGACCCAGTACTTC. Amino acids: CASSVTSGWETQYF. The chain is built from TRBV19 and TRBJ2-5; TRBD2 matches at 9 bases. Germline CDR1 and CDR2: LNHDA and SQIVND (reference sequence). The CDR3 sequence is 14 residues long. J gave up 5 bases and V 5 bases, and 6 bases lay outside the gene matches.

The V gene is TRBV19, the J gene TRBJ1-3; D unclear. The V end was cut by 4 bases, the J end by 4 bases, with 11 bases between. The CDR3 spans 14 residues. Germline V lookup: CDR1 LNHDA, CDR2 SQIVND (reference sequence). The CDR3 coding sequence is TGTGCCAGTAGTAGCACTGTAGCAGGAAACACCATATATTTT. Translated: CASSSTVAGNTIYF.

The rearrangement links TRBV12-3 or TRBV12-4 to TRBJ1-1; no clear D. CDR3 length: 13 amino acids. V lost 1 base and J lost 3, with 6 bases in between. CDR3 in DNA: TGTGCCAGCAGTTTAGTGGTAGACACTGAAGCTTTCTTT. Translated: CASSLVVDTEAFF.

This chain links TRBV5-6 with TRBJ1-5; the D gene is possibly TRBD1 (6 bases). Per the germline V gene, CDR1 is SGHDT and CDR2 is YYEEEE. The CDR3 length is 15 residues. The V end lost 1 base, the J end lost 5 bases, and 13 bases lay between the germline ends. The CDR3 region is CASSLSRGWDQPQHF. Here the CDR3 DNA reads TGTGCCAGCAGCTTGTCCAGGGGATGGGATCAGCCCCAGCATTTT.

Only a few counts were recorded for this clone. The chain carries TRBV2 and TRBJ1-1; D is perhaps TRBD1 (6 bases). Trimming removed 8 bases from V and 0 bases from J, with 13 bases in between. CDR1 and CDR2 from the germline V gene are SNHLY and FYNNEI. CDR3 length: 14 amino acids. The CDR3 is CASSADRMNTEAFF. The CDR3 nucleotides are TGTGCCAGCTCTGCAGACAGGATGAACACTGAAGCTTTCTTT.

The rearrangement joins TRBV18 to TRBJ1-5, with a possible D match to TRBD1 (6 bases). Looked up from germline, CDR1 is KGHSH and CDR2 is LQKENI. V gave up 5 bases and J gave up 4 bases, with 9 bases separating them. This CDR3 has 13 amino acids. CDR3 sequence: CASSSQGNQPQHF. As DNA, the CDR3 is TGTGCCAGCTCATCCCAGGGGAATCAGCCCCAGCATTTT.

The chain joins TRBV19 to TRBJ1-5, with 7 bases identical to TRBD1. The CDR3 consists of 15 residues. With V trimmed by 7 bases and J by 1 base, 7 bases remained unmatched. Germline lookup yields CDR1 LNHDA and CDR2 SQIVND (reference sequence). The CDR3 region has the DNA TGTGCCAGTACCGCCGACAGGGCGAGCAATCAGCCCCAGCATTTT. It translates to CASTADRASNQPQHF.

V usage is TRBV19 and J usage is TRBJ1-1; 7 bases match TRBD1. Germline values: CDR1 LNHDA, CDR2 SQIVND (reference sequence). V dropped 5 bases and J dropped 1; count of bases not matched to a gene: 4. This CDR3 has 14 amino acids. This CDR3 is CASSSQGPNTEAFF. CDR3 coding DNA: TGTGCCAGTAGTTCACAGGGGCCGAACACTGAAGCTTTCTTT.

This rearrangement joins TRBV10-2 to TRBJ2-1, with TRBD2 matching over 13 bases. Losses at the gene ends were 3 bases for V and 9 bases for J; bases not matched to a gene: 11. Germline V gives CDR1 WSHSY, CDR2 SAAADI. There are 17 residues in the CDR3. The CDR3 protein is CASSDLGLAGAESEQFF. The CDR3 region has the DNA TGCGCCAGCAGTGACCTCGGACTAGCGGGAGCAGAGAGTGAGCAGTTCTTC.

The genes are TRBV2 and TRBJ2-7; D is unresolved. Germline V gene lookup returns CDR1 SNHLY and CDR2 FYNNEI. V lost 7 bases, J lost 3 bases, and 13 bases lay in between. The CDR3 sequence is 13 residues long. This CDR3 is CASTLEVVYEQYF. The CDR3 DNA reads TGTGCCAGCACCCTAGAAGTAGTCTACGAGCAGTACTTC.

The V and J genes are TRBV27 and TRBJ2-3; 7 bases line up with TRBD1. The V gene's germline CDR1 is MNHEY and CDR2 SMNVEV (reference sequence). V lost 7 bases and J lost 6; bases outside the gene matches: 7. This CDR3 region has 13 residues. The CDR3 region has the DNA TGTGCCAGCACCCCTCAAGGGGGCGATACGCAGTATTTT. Its protein product is CASTPQGGDTQYF.

The chain joins TRBV18 to TRBJ2-7; the match to TRBD2 covers 10 bases. The V gene's germline CDR1 is KGHSH and CDR2 LQKENI. V trimming: 3 bases; J trimming: 5 bases; junction bases outside the gene matches: 7. The CDR3 is made up of 15 amino acids. CDR3 coding DNA: TGTGCCAGCTCACCGGTTCCTAGCGGGGGCCACGAGCAGTACTTC. Protein sequence: CASSPVPSGGHEQYF.

The V call is TRBV10-2, the J call TRBJ2-5, with 11 positions matching TRBD2. The CDR3 sequence is 13 residues long. CDR1 is WSHSY, CDR2 SAAADI, per germline. V lost 4 bases to trimming and J lost 5 bases; unmatched junction nucleotides: 0. The CDR3 loop reads CASSGLAGETQYF. The CDR3 DNA sequence: TGCGCCAGCAGTGGACTAGCGGGGGAGACCCAGTACTTC.

The rearrangement links TRBV6-5 to TRBJ1-2; D gene unclear. V was cut by 3 bases and J by 5 bases, with 10 bases left in between. CDR3 length: 13 residues. The germline V gene encodes CDR1 MNHEY and CDR2 SVGAGI. The CDR3 DNA reads TGTGCCAGCAGTTATTTGGCGGATTATGGCTACACCTTC. Residues: CASSYLADYGYTF.

The chain carries TRBV2 and TRBJ1-2; 7 nucleotides line up with TRBD1. The germline CDR1 and CDR2 sequences are SNHLY and FYNNEI. The CDR3 has 14 residues. J gave up 8 bases and V 3 bases, and 9 bases lay outside the gene matches. The CDR3 bases are TGTGCCAGCAGTGATGGCCGAACAGGGGTGGGCTACACCTTC. Protein sequence: CASSDGRTGVGYTF.

The chain combines TRBV28 with TRBJ2-6, with D maybe TRBD1 (5 bases). CDR3 size: 19 residues. Germline CDR1 and CDR2: MDHEN and SYDVKM. V dropped 2 bases and J dropped 0 bases, with 17 bases sitting between them. CDR3 sequence reads: CASSLHSGAAISGANVLTF. Written as DNA, the CDR3 is TGTGCCAGCAGTTTACATAGTGGGGCAGCTATCTCTGGGGCCAACGTCCTGACTTTC.

The gene calls are TRBV6-5 and TRBJ2-7; D unclear. V lost 5 bases to trimming and J lost 6 bases, with 14 bases between them. This CDR3 contains 13 residues. Germline-derived CDR1 and CDR2 are MNHEY and SVGAGI. The CDR3 region is CASSSSVRGEQYF. The CDR3 nucleotides read TGTGCCAGCAGTAGCAGCGTTCGAGGCGAGCAGTACTTC.

The V gene is TRBV2, the J gene TRBJ1-5; D ambiguous. Germline CDR1 SNHLY, CDR2 FYNNEI. The CDR3 is made up of 14 amino acids. Trimming pared 3 bases from V and 0 bases from J, leaving 6 bases between. CDR3 sequence: CASSEDYSNQPQHF. In DNA, the CDR3 is TGTGCCAGCAGTGAGGACTATAGCAATCAGCCCCAGCATTTT.

The rearrangement joins TRBV29-1 to TRBJ2-7, with TRBD1 matching over 11 bases. CDR1 and CDR2 (germline): SQVTM, ANQGSEA. CDR3 size: 14 residues. V shed 7 bases and J 6 bases; nucleotides not matched to a gene: 11. The CDR3 nucleotides read TGCAGCGGGGGGACAGGGGGAAGTTTTTCCGAGCAGTACTTC. It is translated as CSGGTGGSFSEQYF.